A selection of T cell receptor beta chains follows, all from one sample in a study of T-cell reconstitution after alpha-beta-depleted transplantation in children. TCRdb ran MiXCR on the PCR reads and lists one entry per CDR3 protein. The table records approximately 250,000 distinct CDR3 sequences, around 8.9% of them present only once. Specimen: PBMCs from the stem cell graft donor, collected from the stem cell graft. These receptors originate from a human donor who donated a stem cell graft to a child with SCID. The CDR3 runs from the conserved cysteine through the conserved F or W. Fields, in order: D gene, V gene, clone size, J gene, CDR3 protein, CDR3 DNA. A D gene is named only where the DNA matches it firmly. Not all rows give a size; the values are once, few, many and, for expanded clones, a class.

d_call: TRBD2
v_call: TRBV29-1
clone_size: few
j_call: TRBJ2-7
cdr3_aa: CSVAGTSGGYEQYF
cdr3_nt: TGCAGCGTTGCCGGGACTAGCGGGGGCTACGAGCAGTACTTC

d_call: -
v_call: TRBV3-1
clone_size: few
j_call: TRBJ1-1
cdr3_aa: CASCRMGTRLGGDTEAFF
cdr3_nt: TGTGCCAGCTGCCGGATGGGCACCCGCTTGGGAGGGGACACTGAAGCTTTCTTT

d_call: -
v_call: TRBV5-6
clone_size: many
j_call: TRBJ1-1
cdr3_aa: CASSLIHMAGDTEAFF
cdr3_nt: TGTGCCAGCAGCTTAATTCATATGGCAGGGGACACTGAAGCTTTCTTT

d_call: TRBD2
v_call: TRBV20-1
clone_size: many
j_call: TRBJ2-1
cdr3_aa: CSARGNSGGSEQFF
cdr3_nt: TGCAGTGCTAGAGGAAATAGCGGGGGGTCTGAGCAGTTCTTC

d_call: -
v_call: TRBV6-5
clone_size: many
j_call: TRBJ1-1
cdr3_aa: CASSYYGQTNTEAFF
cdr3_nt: TGTGCCAGCAGTTACTACGGACAGACGAACACTGAAGCTTTCTTT

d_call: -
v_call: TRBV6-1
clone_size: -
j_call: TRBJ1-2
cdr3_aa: CASAKGAIGYGYTF
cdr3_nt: TGTGCCAGCGCGAAAGGGGCGATCGGCTATGGCTACACCTTC

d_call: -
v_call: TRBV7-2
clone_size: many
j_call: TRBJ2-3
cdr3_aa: CASSLLGVSLDTQYF
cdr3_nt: TGTGCCAGCAGCTTACTCGGAGTGTCCCTAGATACGCAGTATTTT

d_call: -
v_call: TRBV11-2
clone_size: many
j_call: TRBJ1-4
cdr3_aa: CASSQYRGGSNEKLFF
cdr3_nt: TGTGCCAGCAGCCAATACAGAGGGGGATCTAATGAAAAACTGTTTTTT

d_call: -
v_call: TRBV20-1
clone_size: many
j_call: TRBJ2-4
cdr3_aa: CSASRGAGDIQYF
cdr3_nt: TGCAGTGCTAGCAGAGGGGCCGGCGACATTCAGTACTTC

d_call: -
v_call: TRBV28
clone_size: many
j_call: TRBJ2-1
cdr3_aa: CASRTITSYNEQFF
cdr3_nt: TGTGCCAGCAGAACTATAACCTCCTACAATGAGCAGTTCTTC

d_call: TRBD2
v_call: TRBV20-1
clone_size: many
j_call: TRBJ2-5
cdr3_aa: CSASSGGGQETQYF
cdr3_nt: TGCAGTGCTAGTAGCGGGGGGGGCCAAGAGACCCAGTACTTC

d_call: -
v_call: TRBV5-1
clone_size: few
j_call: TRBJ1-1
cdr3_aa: CASSWGTMNTEAFF
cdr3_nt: TGCGCCAGCAGCTGGGGGACGATGAACACTGAAGCTTTCTTT

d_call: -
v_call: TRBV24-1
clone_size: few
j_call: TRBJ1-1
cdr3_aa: CATSAWGDGRTEAFF
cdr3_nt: TGTGCCACCAGTGCCTGGGGGGATGGAAGGACTGAAGCTTTCTTT

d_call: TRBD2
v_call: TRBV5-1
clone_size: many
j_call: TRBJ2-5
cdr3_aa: CASSTTSGAQETQYF
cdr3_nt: TGCGCCAGCAGCACCACTAGCGGAGCCCAAGAGACCCAGTACTTC

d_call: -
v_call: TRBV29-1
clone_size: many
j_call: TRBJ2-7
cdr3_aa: CSVGEGTFYEQYF
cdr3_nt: TGCAGCGTTGGTGAGGGAACATTCTACGAGCAGTACTTC